This T cell receptor beta chain was recovered during a study of OX40 agonist ivuxolimab in advanced cancers. Study information: Having had anti-PD-1, anti-PD-L1 or anti-CTLA-4 therapy before was allowed, and 40% to 45% had some.

Patients with a history of autoimmune disease or on systemic immunosuppression were excluded. Study-wide points: At doses 0.1 to 3.0 mg/kg, CD4+ and CD8+ clones expanded. Some nonresponders also had low normalized T-cell clonal expansion.

Details on this clone: Its antigen is not identified.

Germline CDR1 reads SEHNR; CDR2 reads FQNEAQ (reference sequence). Trimming removed 5 bases from V and 5 bases from J, with 6 bases in between. The CDR3 covers 11 residues. Assay: immunoSEQ multiplex PCR; the TCRdb copy retains only in-frame clones and omits some. The sample carries around 83,000 clones, 70% to 85% recorded once. The sequence was obtained from an adult with an advanced solid tumor such as melanoma, head and neck, liver or kidney cancer. The chain carries TRBV7-9 and TRBJ2-5; tentatively, D is TRBD2 (5 bases). Source: CD4+ or CD8+ T cells sorted from blood, taken in a trial of the OX40 agonist ivuxolimab. The CDR3 DNA is TGTGCCAGCAGCCCGGGGGAGACCCAGTACTTC. Translated, it gives CASSPGETQYF.